This is a list of T cell receptor beta chains from one sample in a study of blood T cell repertoires in COVID-19. Assay used: immunoSEQ multiplex PCR; TCRdb lists only in-frame clones, some missing. The table shows almost 350,000 clones, with roughly nine tenths occurring only once. Sequences were obtained from peripheral blood. Receptor source: a woman aged 60-75 years with COVID-19, enrolled during active disease. The CDR3 runs from the conserved cysteine through the conserved F or W. A D gene is named only where the DNA matches it firmly. Clone size appears in some rows only: once, few, many, or a class for an expanded clone.

clone_size	j_call	d_call	v_call	cdr3_aa	cdr3_nt
few	TRBJ1-4	NA	TRBV10-1	CASSRSGGEKLFF	TGCGCCAGCAGTAGATCCGGCGGTGAAAAACTGTTTTTT
once	TRBJ2-7	NA	TRBV18	CASSPVSGPTYEQYF	TGTGCCAGCTCACCAGTCAGTGGGCCCACCTACGAGCAGTACTTC
NA	TRBJ1-2	NA	TRBV11-3	CASSLDGGGYTF	TGTGCCAGCAGCTTAGATGGGGGCGGCTACACCTTC
NA	TRBJ2-5	TRBD2	TRBV7-2	CASSGLADYQETQYF	TGTGCCAGCAGCGGACTAGCGGACTACCAAGAGACCCAGTACTTC
NA	TRBJ1-6	TRBD1	TRBV13	CASSVGQGWNSPLHF	TGTGCCAGCAGTGTTGGACAGGGGTGGAATTCACCCCTCCACTTT
NA	TRBJ1-1	NA	TRBV14	CASSQDFLTEAFF	TGTGCCAGCAGCCAAGATTTTCTCACTGAAGCTTTCTTT
NA	TRBJ2-7	TRBD1	TRBV14	CASSRQGYEQYF	TGTGCCAGCAGCCGACAGGGCTACGAGCAGTACTTC
once	TRBJ2-7	TRBD2	TRBV5-1	CASSLLAGYHEQYF	TGCGCCAGCAGCCTTCTAGCGGGGTACCACGAGCAGTACTTC
NA	TRBJ2-7	TRBD2	TRBV30	CAWRKGLGSSYEQYF	TGTGCCTGGAGAAAGGGACTAGGAAGCTCCTACGAGCAGTACTTC
NA	TRBJ1-5	NA	TRBV7-9	CASSLYPDQPQHF	TGTGCCAGCAGCTTATATCCCGATCAGCCCCAGCATTTT
NA	TRBJ2-5	TRBD2	TRBV9	CASSVDLAGGETQYF	TGTGCCAGCAGCGTAGACCTAGCGGGGGGAGAGACCCAGTACTTC
NA	TRBJ1-6	TRBD1	TRBV6-6	CASSPGQGTYNSPLHF	TGTGCCAGCAGTCCCGGACAGGGAACGTATAATTCACCCCTCCACTTT
NA	TRBJ2-1	TRBD2	TRBV19	CASQGSGGYNEQFF	TGTGCCAGTCAAGGGAGCGGGGGTTACAATGAGCAGTTCTTC
NA	TRBJ2-5	TRBD1	TRBV7-8	CASSRQGAGVDF	TGTGCCAGCAGCCGTCAGGGGGCCGGGGTGGACTTC
once	TRBJ1-1	NA	TRBV9	CASSAESEVYGNTEAFF	TGTGCCAGCAGCGCGGAATCGGAGGTTTACGGTAACACTGAAGCTTTCTTT
NA	TRBJ1-5	NA	TRBV6-2/TRBV6-3	CASSLGLWVPPQHF	TGTGCCAGCAGTTTGGGGCTGTGGGTACCACCCCAGCATTTT
NA	TRBJ2-7	TRBD1	TRBV19	CASSPNPPGQGRDEQYF	TGTGCCAGTAGTCCGAATCCGCCGGGACAGGGAAGGGACGAGCAGTACTTC
NA	TRBJ1-1	NA	TRBV6-5	CASSTGQRTEAFF	TGTGCCAGCAGTACCGGACAGCGCACTGAAGCTTTCTTT